The rows below give T cell receptor beta chains drawn from one sample of a study of cytomegalovirus exposure and HLA in healthy donors. Repertoires were generated with immunoSEQ multiplex PCR, while TCRdb's copy carries only in-frame clones and drops some. This table holds 150,000 to 200,000 clones, roughly 79% found once. Specimen: PBMCs. The origin of the receptors is a male donor in good health and CMV-seropositive. CDR3s include the opening cysteine and the closing phenylalanine or tryptophan. D genes are given only for firm matches. Size is omitted from some rows. Given values are once, few, many or a class for expanded clones.

J	size	V	length	D	CDR3	DNA
TRBJ2-5	.	TRBV25-1	15	TRBD2	CASSAPSGGQETQYF	TGTGCCAGCAGTGCCCCTAGCGGGGGACAAGAGACCCAGTACTTC
TRBJ1-2	few	TRBV6-1	14	TRBD1	CASSVSGTGVSYTF	TGTGCCAGCAGTGTTTCCGGGACAGGGGTAAGCTACACCTTC
TRBJ2-7	.	TRBV4-1	17	TRBD1	CASSQGGQTGLRNEQYF	TGCGCCAGCAGCCAAGGGGGGCAGACAGGGTTGAGGAACGAGCAGTACTTC
TRBJ1-1	.	TRBV2	15	TRBD1	CASSQLDRGRTEAFF	TGTGCCAGCAGTCAATTAGACAGGGGGAGAACTGAAGCTTTCTTT
TRBJ1-2	few	TRBV5-1	14	.	CASSLEGSNYGYTF	TGCGCCAGCAGCTTGGAGGGGTCTAACTATGGCTACACCTTC
TRBJ2-7	.	TRBV12-5	14	.	CASGSGTARYEQYF	TGTGCTAGTGGTTCCGGGACTGCTAGGTACGAGCAGTACTTC
TRBJ2-7	.	TRBV5-6	15	TRBD2	CASSAYSGGADEQYF	TGTGCCAGCAGCGCTTATAGCGGGGGGGCTGACGAGCAGTACTTC
TRBJ1-2	few	TRBV6-6	12	.	CASTLTEWGYTF	TGTGCCAGCACCTTGACGGAGTGGGGCTACACCTTC
TRBJ2-7	.	TRBV30	12	.	CAWSANRYEQYF	TGTGCCTGGAGTGCAAATCGTTACGAGCAGTACTTC
TRBJ1-2	.	TRBV27	15	TRBD1	CASSQSQGAGYGYTF	TGTGCCAGCAGTCAATCACAGGGGGCCGGCTATGGCTACACCTTC
TRBJ2-7	.	TRBV5-5	14	.	CASSLGVGVYEQYF	TGTGCCAGCAGCTTGGGAGTAGGGGTATACGAGCAGTACTTC
TRBJ1-5	.	TRBV19	15	TRBD1	CASSPGTGGNQPQHF	TGTGCCAGTAGCCCCGGGACAGGCGGGAATCAGCCCCAGCATTTT